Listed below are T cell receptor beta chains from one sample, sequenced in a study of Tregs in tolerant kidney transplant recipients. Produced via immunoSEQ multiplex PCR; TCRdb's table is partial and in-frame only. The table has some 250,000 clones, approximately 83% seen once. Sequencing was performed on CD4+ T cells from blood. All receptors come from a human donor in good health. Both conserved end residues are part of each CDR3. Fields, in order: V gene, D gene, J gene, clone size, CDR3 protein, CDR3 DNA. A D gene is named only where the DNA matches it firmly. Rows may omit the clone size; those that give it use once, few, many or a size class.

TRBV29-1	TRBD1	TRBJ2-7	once	CSAAGTARNEQYF	TGCAGCGCCGCAGGGACAGCCAGGAACGAGCAGTACTTC
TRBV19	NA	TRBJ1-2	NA	CASRSGHYGYTF	TGTGCCAGTAGATCGGGGCACTATGGCTACACCTTC
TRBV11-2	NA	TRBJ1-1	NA	CASSLDDGRNTEAFF	TGTGCCAGCAGCTTAGATGACGGCCGGAACACTGAAGCTTTCTTT
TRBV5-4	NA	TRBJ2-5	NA	CASSLEGPKRTQYF	TGTGCCAGCAGCCTTGAGGGGCCGAAACGGACCCAGTACTTC
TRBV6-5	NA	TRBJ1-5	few	CASSPDRNQPQHF	TGTGCCAGCAGTCCCGACAGAAATCAGCCCCAGCATTTT
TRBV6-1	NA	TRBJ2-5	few	CASVEGPVQETQYF	TGTGCCAGCGTCGAAGGCCCCGTGCAAGAGACCCAGTACTTC
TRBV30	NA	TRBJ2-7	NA	CAWREGIYEQYF	TGTGCCTGGAGGGAGGGAATTTACGAGCAGTACTTC
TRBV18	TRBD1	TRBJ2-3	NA	CASSLGTGADTQYF	TGTGCCAGCTCCCTCGGGACAGGGGCAGATACGCAGTATTTT
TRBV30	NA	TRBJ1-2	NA	CAWSHGGGPFYGYTF	TGTGCCTGGAGTCACGGCGGGGGGCCGTTCTATGGCTACACCTTC
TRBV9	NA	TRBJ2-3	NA	CASSATWNADTQYF	TGTGCCAGCAGCGCGACCTGGAATGCAGATACGCAGTATTTT
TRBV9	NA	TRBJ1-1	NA	CASSVGGGGIEAFF	TGTGCCAGCAGCGTGGGAGGGGGAGGGATTGAAGCTTTCTTT
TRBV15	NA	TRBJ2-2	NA	CATSRGQAGELFF	TGTGCCACCAGCAGAGGGCAGGCCGGGGAGCTGTTTTTT
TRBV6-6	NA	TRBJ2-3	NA	CASSYRGDTQYF	TGTGCCAGCAGTTACCGGGGCGATACGCAGTATTTT
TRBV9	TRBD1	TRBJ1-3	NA	CASSSTHRGLGASSGNTIYF	TGTGCCAGCAGCTCAACCCACAGGGGGTTGGGGGCGAGCTCTGGAAACACCATATATTTT
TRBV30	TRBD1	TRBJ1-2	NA	CAWSGRGRGYGYTF	TGTGCCTGGAGTGGCAGGGGGCGAGGGTATGGCTACACCTTC
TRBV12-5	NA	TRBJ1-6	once	CASGQILSTGNSPLHF	TGTGCTAGTGGTCAAATCTTATCGACGGGGAATTCACCCCTCCACTTT
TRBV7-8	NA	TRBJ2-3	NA	CASSKTRLPYTDTQYF	TGTGCCAGCAGCAAGACTAGACTTCCATACACAGATACGCAGTATTTT
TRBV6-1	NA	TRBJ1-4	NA	CASSEGIRDLPFF	TGTGCCAGCAGTGAAGGAATTAGGGATCTTCCGTTTTTT
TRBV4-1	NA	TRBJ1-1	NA	CASSQDLRYTEAFF	TGCGCCAGCAGCCAAGATCTTAGGTACACTGAAGCTTTCTTT
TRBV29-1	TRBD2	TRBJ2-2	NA	CSVAVRLAGGRANTGELFF	TGCAGCGTCGCTGTGCGACTAGCGGGGGGACGCGCGAACACCGGGGAGCTGTTTTTT
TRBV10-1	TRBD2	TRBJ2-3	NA	CASSDVDLGGKDTQYF	TGCGCCAGCAGTGACGTGGACCTCGGGGGGAAGGATACGCAGTATTTT
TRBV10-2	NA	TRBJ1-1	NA	CASSEESRNTEAFF	TGCGCCAGCAGTGAGGAGAGTAGGAACACTGAAGCTTTCTTT
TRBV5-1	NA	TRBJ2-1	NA	CASSADRLGEQFF	TGCGCCAGCAGCGCCGATCGGTTGGGAGAGCAGTTCTTC
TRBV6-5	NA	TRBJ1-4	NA	CASSEFVRNEKLFF	TGTGCCAGCAGTGAATTCGTTAGAAACGAAAAACTGTTTTTT
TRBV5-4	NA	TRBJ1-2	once	CASSLNGGYTF	TGTGCCAGCAGCTTGAATGGTGGCTACACCTTC
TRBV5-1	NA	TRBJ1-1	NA	CASSLHVGGGEDTEAFF	TGCGCCAGCAGCTTGCATGTCGGGGGGGGCGAGGACACTGAAGCTTTCTTT
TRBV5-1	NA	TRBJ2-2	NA	CASSKDPNTGELFF	TGCGCCAGCAGCAAGGACCCCAACACCGGGGAGCTGTTTTTT
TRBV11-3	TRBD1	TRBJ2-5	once	CASSLGHLTGGQETQYF	TGTGCCAGCAGCTTAGGTCACCTAACAGGGGGCCAAGAGACCCAGTACTTC
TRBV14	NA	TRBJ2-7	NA	CASSPMGGRTYEQYF	TGTGCCAGCAGCCCCATGGGGGGGCGAACCTACGAGCAGTACTTC
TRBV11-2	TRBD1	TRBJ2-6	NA	CASSLDLGQAASGANVLTF	TGTGCCAGCAGCTTAGATCTCGGACAGGCGGCGTCTGGGGCCAACGTCCTGACTTTC
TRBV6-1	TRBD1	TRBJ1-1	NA	CASSALLTGRIKAFF	TGTGCCAGCAGTGCTTTATTGACAGGGAGGATTAAGGCTTTCTTT
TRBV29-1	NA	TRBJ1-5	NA	CSVVYREGSNQPQHF	TGCAGCGTTGTATACAGGGAGGGGAGCAATCAGCCCCAGCATTTT
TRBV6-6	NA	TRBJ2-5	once	CASSPQFRLGETQYF	TGTGCCAGCAGCCCTCAGTTTCGGCTCGGGGAGACCCAGTACTTC
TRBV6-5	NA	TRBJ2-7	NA	CASSRTDPAYEQYF	TGTGCCAGCAGTCGAACGGACCCAGCCTACGAGCAGTACTTC
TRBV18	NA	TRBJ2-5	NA	CASSPGQGETQYF	TGTGCCAGCTCACCGGGCCAGGGAGAGACCCAGTACTTC
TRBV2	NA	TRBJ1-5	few	CASSPEAGQPQHF	TGTGCCAGCAGTCCTGAGGCCGGGCAGCCCCAGCATTTT
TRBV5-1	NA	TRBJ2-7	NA	CASSLQAGGAYEQYF	TGCGCCAGCAGCTTGCAGGCAGGGGGGGCCTACGAGCAGTACTTC
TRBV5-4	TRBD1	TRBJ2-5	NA	CASSLASTGGRKTQYF	TGTGCCAGCAGCTTGGCGTCGACAGGGGGCAGAAAGACCCAGTACTTC
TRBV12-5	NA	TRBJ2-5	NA	CASGWTGGIAGGETQYF	TGTGCTAGTGGTTGGACAGGGGGCATAGCGGGAGGAGAGACCCAGTACTTC
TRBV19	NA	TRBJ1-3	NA	CASSRGSGGNTIYF	TGTGCCAGTAGTAGGGGGAGTGGTGGAAACACCATATATTTT
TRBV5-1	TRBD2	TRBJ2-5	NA	CASSLDSSGGRETQYF	TGCGCCAGCAGCTTGGATAGTAGCGGGGGGCGGGAGACCCAGTACTTC
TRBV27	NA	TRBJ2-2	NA	CASSLLGGPNTGELFF	TGTGCCAGCAGTTTACTGGGGGGCCCGAACACCGGGGAGCTGTTTTTT
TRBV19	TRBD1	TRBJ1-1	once	CASRPGNRGMNTEAFF	TGTGCCAGTAGGCCCGGTAACAGGGGAATGAACACTGAAGCTTTCTTT
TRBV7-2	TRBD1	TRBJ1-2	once	CASSLARTGGSYGYTF	TGTGCCAGCAGCTTAGCGCGGACAGGGGGAAGCTATGGCTACACCTTC
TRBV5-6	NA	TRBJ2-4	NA	CASSLDREGTIQYF	TGTGCCAGCAGCTTGGACAGGGAAGGTACCATTCAGTACTTC
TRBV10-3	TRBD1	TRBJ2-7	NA	CAISWDRGYEQYF	TGTGCCATCAGTTGGGACAGGGGTTACGAGCAGTACTTC
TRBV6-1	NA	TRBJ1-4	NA	CASSEGYNEKLFF	TGTGCCAGCAGTGAGGGATATAATGAAAAACTGTTTTTT
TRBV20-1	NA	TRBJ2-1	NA	CSVTQGNEQFF	TGCAGTGTCACACAGGGCAATGAGCAGTTCTTC
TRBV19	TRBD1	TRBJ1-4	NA	CASSETGATNEKLFF	TGTGCCAGTAGCGAGACAGGGGCAACTAATGAAAAACTGTTTTTT
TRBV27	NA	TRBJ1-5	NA	CASSLSPSNQPQHF	TGTGCCAGCAGTTTAAGCCCTAGCAATCAGCCCCAGCATTTT
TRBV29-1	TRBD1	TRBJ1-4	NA	CSVGDRAGEKLFF	TGCAGCGTTGGAGACAGGGCAGGGGAAAAACTGTTTTTT
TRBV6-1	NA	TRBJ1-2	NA	CASSEPDRSNYGYTF	TGTGCCAGCAGTGAACCCGACAGATCTAACTATGGCTACACCTTC
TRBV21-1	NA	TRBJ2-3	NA	CASSKSRTGLRDPSTDTQYF	TGTGCCAGCAGCAAAAGCCGGACGGGGCTTAGGGATCCTAGCACAGATACGCAGTATTTT
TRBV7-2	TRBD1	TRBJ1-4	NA	CASSPTYRGATNEKLFF	TGTGCCAGCAGTCCCACTTACAGGGGGGCAACTAATGAAAAACTGTTTTTT
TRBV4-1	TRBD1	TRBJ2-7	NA	CASSQILGAGGHEQYF	TGCGCCAGCAGCCAGATATTGGGAGCAGGGGGCCACGAGCAGTACTTC
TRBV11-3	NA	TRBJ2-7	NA	CASSRSTRAGTLHEQYF	TGTGCCAGCAGCCGAAGTACCCGGGCAGGGACTCTCCACGAGCAGTACTTC
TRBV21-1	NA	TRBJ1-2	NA	CASSNGRTGHGYTF	TGTGCCAGCAGCAATGGACGGACAGGACATGGCTACACCTTC